The rows below give T cell receptor beta chains drawn from one sample of a study of T cell repertoires and HLA-DP antigens. No antigens are known for them. Data came from immunoSEQ multiplex PCR; TCRdb stores just in-frame clones and leaves some out. The data hold approximately 110,000 clones, with around 92% observed a single time. Sequenced input: CD4+ T cells from PBMCs. The origin of the receptors is a woman aged 18-29 years in good health and CMV-seronegative. The CDR3 runs from the conserved cysteine through the conserved F or W. Each record gives: V gene, D gene, J gene, clone size, CDR3 protein, CDR3 DNA. The D gene is left open where the match is weak. Size is stated for part of the rows, as once, few or many counts, or as a class when the clone is expanded.

TRBV28	.	TRBJ1-1	.	CASSPHGGSTEAFF	TGTGCCAGCAGTCCTCACGGAGGCTCCACTGAAGCTTTCTTT
TRBV5-6	.	TRBJ2-1	.	CASSPRQETSYNEQFF	TGTGCCAGCAGCCCGCGACAGGAGACTTCCTACAATGAGCAGTTCTTC
TRBV2	TRBD1	TRBJ1-3	.	CASRGTARGNTIYF	TGTGCCAGCAGAGGGACAGCACGCGGAAACACCATATATTTT
TRBV10-3	.	TRBJ1-1	.	CAISNLVPGTEAFF	TGTGCCATCAGTAACCTAGTCCCCGGGACTGAAGCTTTCTTT
TRBV30	TRBD2	TRBJ2-3	few	CAYGGGTDTQYF	TGTGCCTACGGCGGGGGAACAGATACGCAGTATTTT
TRBV27	.	TRBJ2-7	.	CASSLEAGYEQYF	TGTGCCAGCAGTTTAGAGGCAGGTTACGAGCAGTACTTC
TRBV5-1	.	TRBJ2-4	once	CASSLGELRNIQYF	TGCGCCAGCAGCTTGGGGGAACTTCGGAACATTCAGTACTTC
TRBV2	TRBD2	TRBJ2-1	.	CASSRTSGPYNEQFF	TGTGCCAGCAGCCGGACTAGCGGGCCCTACAATGAGCAGTTCTTC
TRBV4-1	TRBD1	TRBJ2-7	.	CASSQEAGTGFQYEQYF	TGCGCCAGCAGCCAAGAGGCCGGGACAGGATTTCAATACGAGCAGTACTTC
TRBV25-1	.	TRBJ1-1	.	CASSKIKGQNTEAFF	TGTGCCAGCAGTAAAATCAAGGGACAGAACACTGAAGCTTTCTTT
TRBV5-1	.	TRBJ1-1	.	CASSPQGGDRGTEAFF	TGCGCCAGCAGCCCCCAAGGGGGGGATCGCGGCACTGAAGCTTTCTTT
TRBV28	.	TRBJ1-2	.	CASSFFHWAQGYGYTF	TGTGCCAGCAGTTTTTTTCATTGGGCGCAAGGCTATGGCTACACCTTC
TRBV7-9	TRBD2	TRBJ2-1	.	CASSFAGTSGYNEQFF	TGTGCCAGCAGCTTCGCCGGGACTAGCGGCTACAATGAGCAGTTCTTC
TRBV2	TRBD1	TRBJ1-2	.	CASRQGDGYTF	TGTGCCAGCAGACAGGGGGATGGCTACACCTTC
TRBV18	TRBD1	TRBJ1-1	.	CASSSNRGGEAFF	TGTGCCAGCTCGTCGAACAGGGGAGGGGAAGCTTTCTTT
TRBV7-9	.	TRBJ2-7	few	CASSNNYEQYF	TGTGCCAGCAGCAATAACTACGAGCAGTACTTC
TRBV28	.	TRBJ1-5	.	CASMRFHGQPQHF	TGTGCCAGCATGCGGTTCCACGGGCAGCCCCAGCATTTT
TRBV30	.	TRBJ1-1	.	CAWRDSAGTMLNTEAFF	TGTGCCTGGAGGGATAGTGCCGGGACAATGCTCAACACTGAAGCTTTCTTT
TRBV19	.	TRBJ2-1	.	CASSVFTARSYNEQFF	TGTGCCAGTAGTGTATTTACAGCCCGGTCCTACAATGAGCAGTTCTTC
TRBV7-2	.	TRBJ2-7	.	CASSSPPGNWVHIGF	TGTGCCAGCAGCTCTCCACCGGGGAACTGGGTCCACATCGGCTTC
TRBV7-9	.	TRBJ2-1	.	CASSLKGGDNNEQFF	TGTGCCAGCAGCCTAAAGGGGGGAGATAACAATGAGCAGTTCTTC
TRBV7-3	TRBD1	TRBJ1-2	.	CASSASGTGGLDGYTF	TGTGCCAGCAGCGCGTCCGGGACAGGGGGCCTAGATGGCTACACCTTC
TRBV18	TRBD2	TRBJ2-1	.	CASSPGLAGMNEQFF	TGTGCCAGCTCACCCGGACTAGCGGGAATGAATGAGCAGTTCTTC
TRBV28	TRBD1	TRBJ1-4	few	CASSLLDRNEKLFF	TGTGCCAGCAGTTTACTGGACAGGAATGAAAAACTGTTTTTT
TRBV7-8	.	TRBJ2-5	once	CASRELAIRKETQYF	TGTGCCAGCAGGGAGCTAGCGATTCGGAAAGAGACCCAGTACTTC
TRBV25-1	.	TRBJ2-7	.	CASSELGEARRSYEQYF	TGTGCCAGCAGTGAATTAGGTGAGGCTCGTCGCTCCTACGAGCAGTACTTC